This T cell receptor beta chain was sequenced for a study of monozygotic twins with inflammatory bowel disease. Study-wide findings and caveats: Healthy twins shared more clonotypes with others than IBD patients, most markedly active ones.

Researchers used template switching to add UMIs featuring a 6-nucleotide sample barcode. TCRalpha and TCRbeta cDNA underwent two nested PCRs of about 15 and 9 cycles. For each CDR3 protein, TCRdb gives one entry from its re-call of the 5' RACE reads, without DNA. The sample holds approximately 200,000 distinct CDR3 sequences. The CDR3 totals 15 residues. Germline assignment: CDR1 LNHNV and CDR2 YYDKDF (reference sequence). Donors each gave roughly 2.5 ml of blood. Notes on this clonotype: As yet, its antigen is unknown.

The source material was blood. The sequence was obtained from a human donor with ulcerative colitis or Crohn's disease, or a healthy co-twin of an affected twin (not recorded which). The chain uses TRBV15 and TRBJ2-7; checking the TCRdb D call of TRBD2 is not possible without DNA. CDR3 loop: CATSSGYSGPGEQYF.